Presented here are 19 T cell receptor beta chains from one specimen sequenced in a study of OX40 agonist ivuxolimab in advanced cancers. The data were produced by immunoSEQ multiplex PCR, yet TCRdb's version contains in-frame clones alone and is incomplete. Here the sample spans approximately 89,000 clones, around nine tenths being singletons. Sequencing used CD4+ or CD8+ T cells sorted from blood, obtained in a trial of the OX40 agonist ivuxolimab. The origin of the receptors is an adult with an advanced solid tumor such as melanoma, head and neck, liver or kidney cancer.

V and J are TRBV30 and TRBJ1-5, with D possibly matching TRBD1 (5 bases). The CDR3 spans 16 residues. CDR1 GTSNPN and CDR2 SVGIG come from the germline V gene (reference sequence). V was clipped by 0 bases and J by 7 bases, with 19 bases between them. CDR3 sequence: CAWSVVSGAPGQPQHF. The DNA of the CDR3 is TGTGCCTGGAGTGTAGTATCCGGGGCCCCAGGGCAGCCCCAGCATTTT.

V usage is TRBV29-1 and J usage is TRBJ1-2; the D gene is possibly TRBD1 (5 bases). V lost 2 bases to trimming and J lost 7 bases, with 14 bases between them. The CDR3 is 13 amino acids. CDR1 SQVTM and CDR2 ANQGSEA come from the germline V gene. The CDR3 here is CSVELRTRGGYTF. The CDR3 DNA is TGCAGCGTTGAATTAAGGACTAGGGGTGGCTACACCTTC. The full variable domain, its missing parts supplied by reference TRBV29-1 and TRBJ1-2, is SAVISQKPSRDICQRGTSLTIQCQVDSQVTMMFWYRQQPGQSLTLIATANQGSEATYESGFVIDKFPISRPNLTFSTLTVSNMSPEDSSIYLCSVELRTRGGYTFGSGTRLTVV.

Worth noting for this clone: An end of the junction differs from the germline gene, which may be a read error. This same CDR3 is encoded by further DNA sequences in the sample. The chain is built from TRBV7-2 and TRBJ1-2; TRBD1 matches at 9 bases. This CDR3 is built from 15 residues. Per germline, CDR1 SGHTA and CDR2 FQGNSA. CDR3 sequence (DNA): TGCGCCAGCAGCCGAGGACAGGGGTTTAGCTATGGCTACACCTTC. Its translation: CASSRGQGFSYGYTF.

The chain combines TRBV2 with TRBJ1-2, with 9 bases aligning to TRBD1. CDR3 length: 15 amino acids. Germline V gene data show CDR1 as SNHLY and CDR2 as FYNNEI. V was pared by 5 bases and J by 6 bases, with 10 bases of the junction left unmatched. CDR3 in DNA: TGTGCCAGCAGTCTCAAACCGGGACAGGGTAATGGCTACACCTTC. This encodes CASSLKPGQGNGYTF. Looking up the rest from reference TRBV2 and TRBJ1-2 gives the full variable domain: EPEVTQTPSHQVTQMGQEVILRCVPISNHLYFYWYRQILGQKVEFLVSFYNNEISEKSEIFDDQFSVERPDGSNFTLKIRSTKLEDSAMYFCASSLKPGQGNGYTFGSGTRLTVV.

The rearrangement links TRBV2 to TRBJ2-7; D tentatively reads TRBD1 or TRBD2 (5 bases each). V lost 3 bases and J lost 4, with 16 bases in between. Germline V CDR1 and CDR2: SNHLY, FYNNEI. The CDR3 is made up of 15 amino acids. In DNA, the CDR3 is TGTGCCAGCAGTGACCCCTCGGCAGAGGGGTACGAGCAGTACTTC. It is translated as CASSDPSAEGYEQYF.

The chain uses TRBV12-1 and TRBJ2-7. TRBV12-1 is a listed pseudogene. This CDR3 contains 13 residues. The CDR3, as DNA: TGTGCCAGCAGCTTTGCAGTCCCCTACGAGCAGTACTTC. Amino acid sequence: CASSFAVPYEQYF.

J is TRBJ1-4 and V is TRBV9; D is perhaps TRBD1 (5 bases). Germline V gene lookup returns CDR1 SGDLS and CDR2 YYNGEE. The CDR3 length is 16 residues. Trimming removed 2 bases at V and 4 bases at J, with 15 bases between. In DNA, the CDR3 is TGTGCCAGCAGCGTCTCGGCAGGGCGTAATAATGAAAAACTGTTTTTT. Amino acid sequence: CASSVSAGRNNEKLFF.

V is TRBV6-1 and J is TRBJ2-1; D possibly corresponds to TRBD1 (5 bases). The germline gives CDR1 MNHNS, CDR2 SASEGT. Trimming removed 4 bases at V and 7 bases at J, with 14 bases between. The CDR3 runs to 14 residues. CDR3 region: CASSGRRVINEQFF. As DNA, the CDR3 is TGTGCCAGCAGTGGCCGCAGGGTTATAAATGAGCAGTTCTTC.

CDR3 protein: CASTRDLHRELFF. The CDR3 DNA sequence: TGTGCCAGCACTAGGGACTTACACAGGGAGCTGTTTTTT. The chain has TRBV5-5 and TRBJ2-2, with D possibly being TRBD2 (6 bases). Germline assignment: CDR1 SGHKS and CDR2 YYEKEE (reference sequence). V lost 6 bases and J lost 9, with 15 bases in between. The CDR3 is made up of 13 amino acids.

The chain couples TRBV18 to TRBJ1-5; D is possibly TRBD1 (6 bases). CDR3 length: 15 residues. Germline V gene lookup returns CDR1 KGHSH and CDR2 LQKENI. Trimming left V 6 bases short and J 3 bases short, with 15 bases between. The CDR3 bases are TGTGCCAGCTCTCATGATAGGGGGAACAATCAGCCCCAGCATTTT. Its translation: CASSHDRGNNQPQHF. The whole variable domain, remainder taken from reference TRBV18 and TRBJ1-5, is NAGVMQNPRHLVRRRGQEARLRCSPMKGHSHVYWYRQLPEEGLKFMVYLQKENIIDESGMPKERFSAEFPKEGPSILRIQQVVRGDSAAYFCASSHDRGNNQPQHFGDGTRLSIL.

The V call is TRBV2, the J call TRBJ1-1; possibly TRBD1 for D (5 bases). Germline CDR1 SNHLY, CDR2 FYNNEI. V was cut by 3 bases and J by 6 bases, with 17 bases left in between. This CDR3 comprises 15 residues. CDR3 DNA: TGTGCCAGCAGTGAGGGGACCCTCCCCCGGGCTGAAGCTTTCTTT. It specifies CASSEGTLPRAEAFF.

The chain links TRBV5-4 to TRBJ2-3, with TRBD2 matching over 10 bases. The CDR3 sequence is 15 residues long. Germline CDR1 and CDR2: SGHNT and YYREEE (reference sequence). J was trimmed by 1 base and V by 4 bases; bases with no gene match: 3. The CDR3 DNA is TGTGCCAGCAGCCAGGGGACTAGCGGCACAGATACGCAGTATTTT. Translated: CASSQGTSGTDTQYF.

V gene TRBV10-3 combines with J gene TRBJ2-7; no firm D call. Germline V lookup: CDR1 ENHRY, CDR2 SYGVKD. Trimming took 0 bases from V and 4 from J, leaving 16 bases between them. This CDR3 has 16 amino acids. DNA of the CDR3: TGTGCCATCAGTGAGTCCCGGTCAGTTGGTCAATACGAGCAGTACTTC. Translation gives CAISESRSVGQYEQYF.

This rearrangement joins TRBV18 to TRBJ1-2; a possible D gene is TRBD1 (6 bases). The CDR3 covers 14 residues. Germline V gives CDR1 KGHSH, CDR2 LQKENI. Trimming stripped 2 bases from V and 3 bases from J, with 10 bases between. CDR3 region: CASSPGRTDYGYTF. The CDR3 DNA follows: TGTGCCAGCTCACCAGGTCGGACAGACTATGGCTACACCTTC. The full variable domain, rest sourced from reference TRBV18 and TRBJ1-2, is NAGVMQNPRHLVRRRGQEARLRCSPMKGHSHVYWYRQLPEEGLKFMVYLQKENIIDESGMPKERFSAEFPKEGPSILRIQQVVRGDSAAYFCASSPGRTDYGYTFGSGTRLTVV.

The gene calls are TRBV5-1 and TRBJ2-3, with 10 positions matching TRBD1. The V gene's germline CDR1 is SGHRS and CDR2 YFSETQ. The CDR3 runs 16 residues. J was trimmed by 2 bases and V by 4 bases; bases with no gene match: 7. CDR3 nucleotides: TGCGCCAGCAGCGCGGGTGGGACAGGGGCCACAGATACGCAGTATTTT. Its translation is CASSAGGTGATDTQYF.

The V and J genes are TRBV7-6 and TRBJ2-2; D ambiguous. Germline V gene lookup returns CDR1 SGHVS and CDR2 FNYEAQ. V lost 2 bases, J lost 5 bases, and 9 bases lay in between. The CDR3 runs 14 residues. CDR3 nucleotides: TGTGCCAGCAGCTTAATTCTTACGACCGGGGAGCTGTTTTTT. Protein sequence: CASSLILTTGELFF.

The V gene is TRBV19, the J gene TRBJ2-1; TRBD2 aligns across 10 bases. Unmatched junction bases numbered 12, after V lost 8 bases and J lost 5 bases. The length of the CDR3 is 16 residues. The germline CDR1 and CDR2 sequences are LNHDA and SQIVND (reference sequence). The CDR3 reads CASGQRGGLRDNEQFF. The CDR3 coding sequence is TGTGCCAGTGGTCAGCGGGGGGGGCTAAGGGACAATGAGCAGTTCTTC.

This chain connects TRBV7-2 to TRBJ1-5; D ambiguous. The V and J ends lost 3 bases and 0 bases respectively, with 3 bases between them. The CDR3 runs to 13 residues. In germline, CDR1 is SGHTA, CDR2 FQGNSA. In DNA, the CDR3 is TGTGCCAGCAGCTTCAGTAGCAATCAGCCCCAGCATTTT. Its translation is CASSFSSNQPQHF.

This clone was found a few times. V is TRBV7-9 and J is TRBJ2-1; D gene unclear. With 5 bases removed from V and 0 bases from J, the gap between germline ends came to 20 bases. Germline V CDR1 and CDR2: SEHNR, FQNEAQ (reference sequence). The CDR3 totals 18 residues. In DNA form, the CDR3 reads TGTGCCAGCAGCGAACCCCGCTCCGGACCTAGCTCCTACAATGAGCAGTTCTTC. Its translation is CASSEPRSGPSSYNEQFF.